This passage covers 6 T cell receptor beta chains from one sample sequenced in a study of cytomegalovirus exposure and HLA in healthy donors. A multiplex PCR was run with 60 Vbeta primers and 13 Jbeta primers. Using immunoSEQ multiplex PCR, the repertoire was profiled, and TCRdb retains in-frame clones only, with some absent. The repertoire holds roughly 180,000 clones, with 85% as singletons. The sequencing input was PBMCs. These receptors were obtained from a boy younger than 10 in good health and CMV-seronegative.

The chain has TRBV28 and TRBJ1-6, with TRBD1 matching 11 bases. The CDR3 is 18 residues long. Germline V gene lookup returns CDR1 MDHEN and CDR2 SYDVKM. With V trimmed by 2 bases and J by 6 bases, 9 bases remained unmatched. This CDR3 is CASSLGTGQGAVNSPLHF. The CDR3 DNA sequence: TGTGCCAGCAGTTTAGGGACAGGACAGGGGGCGGTTAATTCACCCCTCCACTTT.

This clone showed up just once. The gene calls are TRBV2 and TRBJ2-1; 9 nucleotides line up with TRBD2. CDR1 is SNHLY and CDR2 is FYNNEI in the germline V gene. Trimming at V came to 4 bases and at J to 3 bases, leaving 10 bases not matched to a gene. The CDR3 has 17 residues. The CDR3 region is CASSGDGASGNYNEQFF. In DNA, the CDR3 is TGTGCCAGCAGTGGGGACGGGGCTAGCGGGAACTACAATGAGCAGTTCTTC.

Only a few counts were recorded for this clone. This chain links TRBV15 with TRBJ2-3; D perhaps matches TRBD2 (5 bases). Trimming cost V 3 bases and J 4 bases, with 17 bases left between them. This CDR3 region has 16 residues. The germline V gene has CDR1 LNHNV and CDR2 YYDKDF (reference sequence). The CDR3 is CATSSRPGLGPDTQYF. DNA of the CDR3: TGTGCCACCAGCAGCAGACCGGGATTAGGGCCAGATACGCAGTATTTT.

V is TRBV6-6 and J is TRBJ2-7; no firm D call. The CDR3 contains 14 residues. Between the trimmed V and J ends, which lost 0 bases and 7 bases, there was a span of 13 bases. CDR1 and CDR2 from the germline V gene are MNHNY and SVGAGI (reference sequence). The CDR3 reads CASSYSRKVGEQYF. Here the CDR3 DNA reads TGTGCCAGCAGTTACTCCCGCAAGGTCGGGGAGCAGTACTTC.

The chain combines TRBV29-1 with TRBJ1-5, with TRBD1 matching over 9 bases. From germline, CDR1 is SQVTM and CDR2 ANQGSEA. The trim removed 4 bases at V and 6 bases at J, leaving 7 bases unmatched. This CDR3 is 14 amino acids long. As DNA, the CDR3 is TGCAGCGTTGTCCCGGGACAGGGCGGTCAGCCCCAGCATTTT. The encoded protein is CSVVPGQGGQPQHF. Full variable domain (rest looked up from reference TRBV29-1 and TRBJ1-5): SAVISQKPSRDICQRGTSLTIQCQVDSQVTMMFWYRQQPGQSLTLIATANQGSEATYESGFVIDKFPISRPNLTFSTLTVSNMSPEDSSIYLCSVVPGQGGQPQHFGDGTRLSIL.

This clone was picked up a small number of times. Here the CDR3 reads CASSGTGTSGGKSTDTQYF. CDR3 nucleotides: TGTGCCAGCAGCGGGACCGGGACTAGCGGGGGGAAAAGCACAGATACGCAGTATTTT. V usage is TRBV7-2 and J usage is TRBJ2-3, with 15 bases that match TRBD2. The germline CDR1 and CDR2 sequences are SGHTA and FQGNSA. Losses at the gene ends were 5 bases for V and 0 bases for J; bases not matched to a gene: 9. The CDR3 is 19 residues long.